The following is a TCR beta chain sequence with its context. One end of the junction fails to match germline, which may point to a read error. The CDR3 sequence is 15 residues long. The V gene's germline CDR1 is MNHNS and CDR2 SASEGT. The source of the sample is a study of cytomegalovirus exposure and HLA in healthy donors. With 60 Vbeta and 13 Jbeta primers, the PCR was carried out. Generated by immunoSEQ multiplex PCR, the TCRdb table keeps only in-frame clones and is missing some. The table includes about 110,000 clones, approximately 79% detected once. This chain uses TRBV6-1 with TRBJ1-6; 7 bases align to TRBD1. The sequence was collected from a woman in her thirties or forties in good health and CMV-seronegative. The material sequenced was PBMCs. The CDR3 DNA is TGTGCCAGCAGTCGTGACAGGGTCTATGATTCACCCCTCCACTTT. It encodes CASSRDRVYDSPLHF.